Below are 25 T cell receptor beta chains sequenced from a single sample in a study of control samples from healthy donors and cancer patients. Measured with immunoSEQ multiplex PCR; TCRdb has only the in-frame clones, and not every one. In the table there are roughly 88,000 clones, just over 90% of which are singletons. Material: blood. Receptors were obtained from a woman aged 30 to 39 in good health.

The chain has TRBV3-1 (or the pseudogene TRBV3-2) and TRBJ1-1; D possibly corresponds to TRBD1 (5 bases). Germline V gene data show CDR1 as LGHDT and CDR2 as YNNKEL (reference sequence). CDR3 length: 14 residues. Trimming removed 1 base from V and 7 bases from J, with 13 bases in between. The CDR3 region is CASSQVSGKGEAFF. CDR3 bases: TGTGCCAGCAGCCAAGTGTCAGGGAAGGGTGAAGCTTTCTTT.

The chain has TRBV19 and TRBJ2-5, with D unclear. CDR3 length: 15 residues. Looked up from germline, CDR1 is LNHDA and CDR2 is SQIVND (reference sequence). Trimming removed 5 bases from V and 2 bases from J, with 15 bases in between. The DNA of the CDR3 is TGTGCCAGTAGTGGTTCTGCCCGAGCTCAAGAGACCCAGTACTTC. Its translation is CASSGSARAQETQYF. The full variable domain, rest sourced from reference TRBV19 and TRBJ2-5, is DGGITQSPKYLFRKEGQNVTLSCEQNLNHDAMYWYRQDPGQGLRLIYYSQIVNDFQKGDIAEGYSVSREKKESFPLTVTSAQKNPTAFYLCASSGSARAQETQYFGPGTRLLVL.

This chain connects TRBV29-1 to TRBJ1-2; D not certain. Per the germline V gene, CDR1 is SQVTM and CDR2 is ANQGSEA. This CDR3 contains 15 residues. V lost 2 bases to trimming and J lost 5 bases, with 18 bases between them. The CDR3 is CSVETQGGGRYGYTF. The DNA of the CDR3 is TGCAGCGTTGAAACCCAAGGTGGAGGGAGGTATGGCTACACCTTC.

This clone was seen only once. This chain connects TRBV30 to TRBJ2-1; D possibly corresponds to TRBD2 (5 bases). CDR3 length: 13 residues. Trimming pared 2 bases from V and 8 bases from J, leaving 13 bases between. Germline lookup yields CDR1 GTSNPN and CDR2 SVGIG (reference sequence). In DNA, the CDR3 is TGTGCCTGGAGTTCTCAGCGGAACGATGAGCAGTTCTTC. Protein sequence: CAWSSQRNDEQFF.

The V and J genes are TRBV4-2 and TRBJ1-4; D is unclear. The CDR3 totals 13 residues. With 3 bases removed from V and 8 bases from J, the gap between germline ends came to 10 bases. Germline V gene data show CDR1 as LGHNA and CDR2 as YNFKEQ. The CDR3 protein is CASSQSLLEKLFF. The CDR3 DNA is TGTGCCAGCAGCCAGAGTTTACTAGAAAAACTGTTTTTT.

This chain uses TRBV7-3 with TRBJ1-1; tentative D call: TRBD1 (5 bases). Per the germline V gene, CDR1 is SGHTA and CDR2 is FQGTGA. V dropped 7 bases and J dropped 1 base, with 13 bases sitting between them. This CDR3 has 14 amino acids. The chain's CDR3 is CASKLDDRNTEAFF. CDR3 sequence (DNA): TGTGCCAGCAAATTAGATGACAGGAACACTGAAGCTTTCTTT.

CDR3 amino acids: CASSLQGSGANVLTF. The CDR3 DNA follows: TGTGCCAGCAGCCTACAGGGGTCTGGGGCCAACGTCCTGACTTTC. This chain connects TRBV5-4 to TRBJ2-6, with 7 bases fitting TRBD1. J was trimmed by 1 base and V by 4 bases; bases with no gene match: 2. This CDR3 is built from 15 residues. Germline V gene lookup returns CDR1 SGHNT and CDR2 YYREEE (reference sequence).

J is TRBJ2-3 and V is TRBV25-1, with D tentatively TRBD1 or TRBD2 (5 bases each). The germline V and J ends were trimmed by 3 bases and 1 base, with 17 bases remaining between them. The CDR3 runs 17 residues. From germline, CDR1 is MGHDK and CDR2 SYGVNS. CDR3 loop: CASSDLGTAVRTDTQYF. For the CDR3, the DNA is TGTGCCAGCAGTGACCTCGGGACGGCTGTACGCACAGATACGCAGTATTTT. The entire variable domain, with the rest obtained from reference TRBV25-1 and TRBJ2-3, is as follows: EADIYQTPRYLVIGTGKKITLECSQTMGHDKMYWYQQDPGMELHLIHYSYGVNSTEKGDLSSESTVSRIRTEHFPLTLESARPSHTSQYLCASSDLGTAVRTDTQYFGPGTRLTVL.

This chain joins TRBV6-1 and TRBJ1-5; a possible D gene is TRBD1 (5 bases). This CDR3 is built from 15 residues. Germline CDR1 is MNHNS and CDR2 is SASEGT. Deletions cut 0 bases from V and 3 bases from J, with 9 bases between. Here the CDR3 reads CASSEAVGPNQPQHF. CDR3 bases: TGTGCCAGCAGTGAAGCGGTGGGGCCCAATCAGCCCCAGCATTTT.

The chain combines TRBV30 with TRBJ1-1; D remains unclear. Trimming removed 2 bases at V and 1 base at J, with 26 bases between. The germline gives CDR1 GTSNPN, CDR2 SVGIG (reference sequence). The CDR3 runs to 19 residues. The DNA of the CDR3 is TGTGCCTGGAGTCGCTGGACCACGGGAATTCAAACGGAGAACACTGAAGCTTTCTTT. It yields the protein CAWSRWTTGIQTENTEAFF.

This clone was seen a single time. The genes are TRBV7-9 and TRBJ2-7; D is perhaps TRBD1 (6 bases). Germline values: CDR1 SEHNR, CDR2 FQNEAQ (reference sequence). V gave up 1 base and J gave up 5 bases, with 9 bases separating them. The length of the CDR3 is 13 residues. The CDR3 region is CASSLGAGDEQYF. The CDR3 DNA sequence: TGTGCCAGCAGCTTAGGAGCAGGGGACGAGCAGTACTTC. The full variable domain, rest sourced from reference TRBV7-9 and TRBJ2-7, is DTGVSQNPRHKITKRGQNVTFRCDPISEHNRLYWYRQTLGQGPEFLTYFQNEAQLEKSRLLSDRFSAERPKGSFSTLEIQRTEQGDSAMYLCASSLGAGDEQYFGPGTRLTVT.

The chain uses TRBV30 and TRBJ2-7; TRBD2 matches at 11 bases. The CDR3 spans 13 residues. V shed 7 bases, J shed 3 bases, and the junction held 5 bases outside the gene matches. Germline loops: CDR1 GTSNPN, CDR2 SVGIG (reference sequence). The CDR3 region has the DNA TGTGCCTCCTCCGGGACTAGCGGCTACGAGCAGTACTTC. Translated: CASSGTSGYEQYF.

This chain connects TRBV27 to TRBJ2-7, with a tentative D call TRBD1 (6 bases). Germline lookup yields CDR1 MNHEY and CDR2 SMNVEV (reference sequence). Trimming cost V 2 bases and J 3 bases, with 11 bases left between them. CDR3 size: 14 residues. The CDR3 is CASSLMGHLYEQYF. CDR3 DNA sequence: TGTGCCAGCAGTTTAATGGGACACCTCTACGAGCAGTACTTC.

This clone was detected only once. The V and J genes are TRBV5-1 and TRBJ1-1, with 7 bases aligning to TRBD1. Unmatched junction bases numbered 4, after V lost 5 bases and J lost 3 bases. CDR3 length: 13 amino acids. Germline values: CDR1 SGHRS, CDR2 YFSETQ. The CDR3 DNA reads as TGCGCCAGCAGGGGGGACAGCGACACTGAAGCTTTCTTT. Protein: CASRGDSDTEAFF. Full variable domain (rest looked up from reference TRBV5-1 and TRBJ1-1): KAGVTQTPRYLIKTRGQQVTLSCSPISGHRSVSWYQQTPGQGLQFLFEYFSETQRNKGNFPGRFSGRQFSNSRSEMNVSTLELGDSALYLCASRGDSDTEAFFGQGTRLTVV.

The CDR3 is CASSPTDRRNQPQHF. DNA of the CDR3: TGTGCCAGCTCACCGACGGACAGGAGGAATCAGCCCCAGCATTTT. This chain joins TRBV18 and TRBJ1-5, with 7 bases lining up with TRBD1. Germline values: CDR1 KGHSH, CDR2 LQKENI. The V segment lost 3 bases and the J segment 4 bases; nucleotides outside the gene matches: 6. The CDR3 spans 15 residues.

The chain combines TRBV3-1 (or the pseudogene TRBV3-2) with TRBJ2-6; TRBD2 is a possible D gene (5 bases). The CDR3 loop spans 16 amino acids. CDR1 is LGHDT, CDR2 YNNKEL, per germline (reference sequence). The V end was cut by 4 bases, the J end by 4 bases, with 14 bases between. The chain's CDR3 is CASSRLPGGGANVLTF. CDR3 sequence (DNA): TGTGCCAGCAGCCGCCTACCCGGAGGAGGGGCCAACGTCCTGACTTTC.

This rearrangement joins TRBV19 to TRBJ1-2; D ambiguous. The CDR3 is 15 residues long. The V and J ends lost 1 base and 7 bases respectively, with 16 bases between them. Germline CDR1 reads LNHDA; CDR2 reads SQIVND (reference sequence). The CDR3 DNA follows: TGTGCCAGTAGTATAGTGGGAGACACCCACGGTGGCTACACCTTC. Translation gives CASSIVGDTHGGYTF. The complete variable domain, with remaining parts taken from reference TRBV19 and TRBJ1-2, reads DGGITQSPKYLFRKEGQNVTLSCEQNLNHDAMYWYRQDPGQGLRLIYYSQIVNDFQKGDIAEGYSVSREKKESFPLTVTSAQKNPTAFYLCASSIVGDTHGGYTFGSGTRLTVV.

The CDR3 loop reads CASSLDSWRLKYF. Written as DNA, the CDR3 is TGCGCCAGCAGCTTGGATTCCTGGAGACTAAAGTACTTC. The chain combines TRBV5-1 with TRBJ2-7, with D tentatively TRBD2 (5 bases). CDR1 is SGHRS, CDR2 YFSETQ, per germline. Trimming cost V 0 bases and J 11 bases, with 15 bases left between them. CDR3 length: 13 amino acids.

The gene calls are TRBV11-3 and TRBJ2-3; 13 bases fit TRBD2. V was pared by 3 bases and J by 8 bases, with 8 bases of the junction left unmatched. The germline CDR1 and CDR2 sequences are SGHNT and YENEEA. The CDR3 runs 16 residues. CDR3 region: CASSLGTSGGEGTQYF. DNA of the CDR3: TGTGCCAGCAGCTTGGGTACTAGCGGGGGGGAAGGTACGCAGTATTTT.

The rearrangement links TRBV6-5 to TRBJ2-3, with D perhaps assigned TRBD1 or TRBD2 (5 bases each). The germline V gene has CDR1 MNHEY and CDR2 SVGAGI. The V and J ends lost 2 bases and 3 bases respectively, with 12 bases between them. CDR3 size: 15 residues. For the CDR3, the DNA is TGTGCCAGCAGTTACCAGGGATCGGGGACAGATACGCAGTATTTT. It translates to CASSYQGSGTDTQYF.

V and J are TRBV2 and TRBJ1-4; D gene uncertain. Germline lookup yields CDR1 SNHLY and CDR2 FYNNEI. This CDR3 contains 17 residues. V was cut by 2 bases and J by 0 bases, with 13 bases left in between. This CDR3 reads CASSEKVGIPTNEKLFF. In DNA, the CDR3 is TGTGCCAGCAGTGAAAAGGTCGGAATTCCAACTAATGAAAAACTGTTTTTT.

The DNA of the CDR3 is TGTGCCAGCATGGGGACAGACACTAATGAAAAACTGTTTTTT. Translation: CASMGTDTNEKLFF. This chain connects TRBV27 to TRBJ1-4; 7 bases are shared with TRBD1. Trimming at V came to 7 bases and at J to 2 bases, leaving 4 bases not matched to a gene. The CDR3 runs 14 residues. Germline V CDR1 and CDR2: MNHEY, SMNVEV (reference sequence).

V usage is TRBV7-9 and J usage is TRBJ2-7; D is perhaps TRBD2 (5 bases). Germline V CDR1 and CDR2: SEHNR, FQNEAQ (reference sequence). The V gene lost 6 bases and the J gene lost 4 bases, with 19 bases spanning the gap. CDR3 length: 15 amino acids. Here the CDR3 reads CASSSESMPGYEQYF. The DNA for the CDR3 is TGTGCCAGCAGTAGTGAATCCATGCCGGGGTACGAGCAGTACTTC.

The chain links TRBV19 to TRBJ1-5, with a possible D match to TRBD1 (6 bases). The CDR3 extends over 12 amino acids. CDR1 is LNHDA and CDR2 is SQIVND in the germline V gene (reference sequence). Trimming shortened V by 5 bases and J by 6 bases, and 8 bases separated the two germline ends. The CDR3 DNA follows: TGTGCCAGTAGTGTCAGGGGTCAGCCCCAGCATTTT. Translating it yields CASSVRGQPQHF.

The chain carries TRBV29-1 and TRBJ2-7; 7 nucleotides align to TRBD1. Germline CDR1 reads SQVTM; CDR2 reads ANQGSEA. V shed 5 bases, J shed 0 bases, and the junction held 4 bases outside the gene matches. The CDR3 length is 13 residues. CDR3 amino acids: CSVNRGSSYEQYF. CDR3 nucleotides: TGCAGCGTTAACAGGGGTTCCTCCTACGAGCAGTACTTC.